The clone carrying this T cell receptor beta chain was counted between two and nine times. Constant-segment primers and 5'RACE yielded cDNA libraries for TCR alpha and TCR beta, each carrying sample barcodes and UMIs. Via MiXCR, TCRdb re-called the 5' RACE reads, giving one row per CDR3 protein. Among about 400,000 distinct CDR3 sequences listed, about 15% were seen once. Trimming took off 1 base at V and 6 bases at J, with 12 bases between the two ends. In germline, CDR1 is SGHNT, CDR2 YYREEE (reference sequence). CDR3 length equals 14 residues. The data were taken from a study of T-cell memory formation after mild COVID-19.

This clonotype was sampled from a man between 18 and 29 years old who had mild COVID-19 (a few samples of this study predate the infection). Cell type and time point are not known. Sequenced material: PBMCs or a T cell subset sorted from them (not recorded which). The chain has TRBV5-4 and TRBJ2-3, with a weak D call TRBD2 (6 bases). CDR3 sequence: CASSLRGGKDTQYF. In DNA, the CDR3 is TGTGCCAGCAGCTTGAGGGGAGGCAAGGATACGCAGTATTTT.